The 2 T cell receptor beta chains reported below all come from one sample, sequenced in a study of identical twins. TCRdb re-called the 5' RACE reads with MiXCR, one entry per CDR3 protein. The table lists about 920,000 distinct CDR3 sequences, 9% to 15% of them singletons, with roughly 1.5% in the top ten. The data also belong to a second study, concerning yellow fever vaccine responses in identical twins.

Sequencing used PBMCs. These TCRs come from a woman under 30 in good health.

The chain employs TRBV7-8 and TRBJ2-7; TRBD1 aligns across 9 bases. Unmatched junction bases numbered 4, after V lost 0 bases and J lost 7 bases. The CDR3 contains 14 residues. Germline V gives CDR1 SGHVS, CDR2 FQNEAQ. The CDR3 nucleotides read TGTGCCAGCAGCTTAGCCAGACAGGGGGAAGAGCAGTACGTC. This gives the protein CASSLARQGEEQYV.

This clonotype was counted at least ten times. The CDR3 DNA is TGTGCTAGTGCCTACGACAGGGGTCTCGAGCAGTACTTC. It yields the protein CASAYDRGLEQYF. V and J are TRBV12-5 and TRBJ2-7; 8 nucleotides agree with TRBD1. The V gene's germline CDR1 is LGHNT and CDR2 FRNRAP. There are 13 residues in the CDR3. V shed 7 bases, J shed 6 bases, and the junction held 8 bases outside the gene matches.